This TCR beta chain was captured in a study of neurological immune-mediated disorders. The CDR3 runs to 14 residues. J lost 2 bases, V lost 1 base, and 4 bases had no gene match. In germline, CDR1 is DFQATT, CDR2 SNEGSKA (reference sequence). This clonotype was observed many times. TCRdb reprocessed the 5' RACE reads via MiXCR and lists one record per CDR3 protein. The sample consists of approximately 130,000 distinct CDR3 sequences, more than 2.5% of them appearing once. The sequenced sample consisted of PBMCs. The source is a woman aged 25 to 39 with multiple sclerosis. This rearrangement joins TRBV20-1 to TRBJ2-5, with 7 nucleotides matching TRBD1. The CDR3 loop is CSARAWDRQETQYF. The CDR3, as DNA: TGCAGTGCTAGAGCTTGGGACAGACAAGAGACCCAGTACTTC.